One sample yielded the 9 T cell receptor beta chains listed below, sequenced in a study of cytomegalovirus exposure and HLA in healthy donors (dated by TCRdb to the late 2010s). The library was built by means of the immunoSEQ multiplex PCR assay. A mixture of 60 forward primers for TCR Vbeta segments and 13 reverse primers for TCR Jbeta segments was used in the multiplex PCR. The table comes from immuneACCESS by way of TCRdb, which keeps in-frame sequences with V and J called. Part of the clones is missing from these tables; in studies checked, under half for an unresolved V gene and the rest for unknown reasons. This sample has some 160,000 clones in its table, and roughly 80% of those were observed once. The ten most abundant clones make up about 2.4% of the sample. Sequencing was carried out using PBMCs. The source of these receptors is a man in his sixties in good health and CMV-seronegative.

This clone was seen only once. This chain links TRBV4-2 with TRBJ2-5, with 8 bases that match TRBD2. In germline, CDR1 is LGHNA, CDR2 YNFKEQ. V shed 0 bases and J 2 bases; nucleotides not matched to a gene: 20. CDR3 size: 21 residues. CDR3 DNA sequence: TGTGCCAGCAGCCAAGATGTCCAAGCGGGGGTTAATAGCCAAATTCAAGAGACCCAGTACTTC. This sequence encodes CASSQDVQAGVNSQIQETQYF.

A note on this clone: A junction boundary mismatches the germline segment, possibly from a read error. The chain employs TRBV19 and TRBJ1-5, with D uncertain. CDR3 size: 14 residues. Looked up from germline, CDR1 is LNHDA and CDR2 is SQIVND (reference sequence). The CDR3 here is CASSIEGVLQPQNF. In DNA, the CDR3 is TGTGCCAGTAGTATAGAGGGAGTACTACAGCCCCAGAATTTT. Full variable domain (rest looked up from reference TRBV19 and TRBJ1-5): DGGITQSPKYLFRKEGQNVTLSCEQNLNHDAMYWYRQDPGQGLRLIYYSQIVNDFQKGDIAEGYSVSREKKESFPLTVTSAQKNPTAFYLCASSIEGVLQPQNFGDGTRLSIL.

This chain joins TRBV7-9 and TRBJ1-3, with D perhaps TRBD1 (6 bases). This CDR3 has 15 amino acids. CDR1 is SEHNR, CDR2 FQNEAQ, per germline (reference sequence). V was shortened by 3 bases and J by 3 bases, with 12 bases between the two germline ends. In nucleotides, the CDR3 is TGTGCCAGCAGCTTTAACAGGGACCGTGGAAACACCATATATTTT. As protein: CASSFNRDRGNTIYF.

This clone was counted a single time. The chain employs TRBV14 and TRBJ2-5; D remains ambiguous. The J call may be mistaken, given a closer DNA end match to TRBJ2-7. CDR3 length: 13 residues. Germline V gene data show CDR1 as SGHDN and CDR2 as FVKESK. The CDR3 reads CASSQVGRYEQYF. In nucleotides, the CDR3 is TGTGCCAGCAGCCAAGTTGGTCGCTACGAGCAGTACTTC.

Of note for this clone: The CDR3 does not close with the conserved phenylalanine or tryptophan, likely indicating a read error. It is unclear where the CDR3 begins or ends on the DNA, so no DNA is shown, and the CDR3 is as TCRdb lists it. The chain couples TRBV28 to TRBJ2-7; whether TRBD2, the table's D call, matches the DNA was not checked. The length of the CDR3 is 12 amino acids, counting both ends. Germline V lookup: CDR1 MDHEN, CDR2 SYDVKM. CDR3 region: CASSSGSGTIFL.

The sample holds one count of this clone. The chain recombines TRBV5-1 with TRBJ2-3; 7 bases fit TRBD2. J was trimmed by 2 bases and V by 3 bases; bases with no gene match: 6. Germline lookup yields CDR1 SGHRS and CDR2 YFSETQ. This CDR3 spans 15 amino acids. The CDR3 sequence is CASSYQAGYTDTQYF. CDR3 bases: TGCGCCAGCAGCTACCAAGCGGGGTACACAGATACGCAGTATTTT. Full variable domain (outside the CDR3, taken from reference TRBV5-1 and TRBJ2-3): KAGVTQTPRYLIKTRGQQVTLSCSPISGHRSVSWYQQTPGQGLQFLFEYFSETQRNKGNFPGRFSGRQFSNSRSEMNVSTLELGDSALYLCASSYQAGYTDTQYFGPGTRLTVL.

The chain carries TRBV18 and TRBJ2-7; 11 nucleotides align to TRBD1. The germline CDR1 and CDR2 sequences are KGHSH and LQKENI. After removal of 2 bases from V and 5 bases from J, the junction contained 11 bases not matched to a gene. CDR3 size: 17 residues. Here the CDR3 DNA reads TGTGCCAGCTCACCAGGGCCCGTTCGGGGACAGGGGGACGAGCAGTACTTC. It translates to CASSPGPVRGQGDEQYF.

With respect to this clone: This sample also contains other DNA sequences that code for the same CDR3. This chain uses TRBV5-6 with TRBJ2-7; D possibly corresponds to TRBD2 (6 bases). The CDR3 loop spans 14 amino acids. Germline loops: CDR1 SGHDT, CDR2 YYEEEE. Trimming left V 0 bases short and J 2 bases short, with 9 bases between. CDR3 DNA sequence: TGTGCCAGCAGCTTGGACGGAGGGGCCTACGAGCAGTACTTC. Translated: CASSLDGGAYEQYF.

The rearrangement joins TRBV15 to TRBJ1-5, with D unresolved. V lost 4 bases, J lost 0 bases, and 16 bases lay in between. Looked up from germline, CDR1 is LNHNV and CDR2 is YYDKDF (reference sequence). The CDR3 extends over 17 amino acids. CDR3 residues: CATSNWSGNGSNQPQHF. The CDR3, as DNA: TGTGCCACCAGCAATTGGTCGGGGAATGGTAGCAATCAGCCCCAGCATTTT.